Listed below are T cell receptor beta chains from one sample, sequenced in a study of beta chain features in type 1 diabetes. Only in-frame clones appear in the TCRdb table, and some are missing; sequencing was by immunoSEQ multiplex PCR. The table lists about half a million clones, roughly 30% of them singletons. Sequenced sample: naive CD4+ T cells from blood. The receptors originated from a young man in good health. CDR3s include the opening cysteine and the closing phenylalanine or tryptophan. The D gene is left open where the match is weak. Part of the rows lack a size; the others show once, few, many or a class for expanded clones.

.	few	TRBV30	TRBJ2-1	CAWSVDNEQFF	TGTGCCTGGAGTGTAGACAATGAGCAGTTCTTC
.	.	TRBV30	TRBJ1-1	CAWDRLNTEAFF	TGTGCCTGGGACAGATTGAACACTGAAGCTTTCTTT
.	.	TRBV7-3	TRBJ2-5	CASSPSGGTPGYF	TGTGCCAGCAGCCCCTCAGGGGGGACACCAGGGTACTTC
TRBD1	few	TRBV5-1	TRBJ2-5	CASSGRDRASETQYF	TGCGCCAGCAGCGGCCGGGACAGGGCTTCGGAGACCCAGTACTTC
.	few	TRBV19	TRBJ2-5	CASSIELRETQYF	TGTGCCAGTAGTATCGAGTTGCGTGAGACCCAGTACTTC
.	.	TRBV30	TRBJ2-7	CAWKSRAGPLVYEQYF	TGTGCCTGGAAAAGCAGGGCCGGGCCCCTCGTCTACGAGCAGTACTTC
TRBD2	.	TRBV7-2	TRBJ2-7	CASSLGGLAGVPYF	TGTGCCAGCAGCTTAGGAGGACTAGCGGGGGTTCCGTACTTC
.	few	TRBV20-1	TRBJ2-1	CSASRPEQFF	TGCAGTGCTAGCAGGCCCGAGCAGTTCTTC
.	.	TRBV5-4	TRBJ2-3	CASAANRGGTQYF	TGTGCCAGCGCGGCGAACAGGGGGGGTACGCAGTATTTT
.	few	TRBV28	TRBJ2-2	CASSQLGLGELFF	TGTGCCAGCAGTCAATTGGGATTGGGGGAGCTGTTTTTT
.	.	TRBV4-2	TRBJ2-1	CASSHGRGSDEQFF	TGTGCCAGCAGCCACGGCCGGGGCTCCGATGAGCAGTTCTTC
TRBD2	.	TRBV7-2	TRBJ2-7	CASSPARTSGIEYF	TGTGCCAGCAGCCCAGCCCGGACTAGCGGGATAGAGTACTTC
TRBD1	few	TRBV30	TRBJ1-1	CARRTGGMNTEAFF	TGTGCCAGAAGGACAGGTGGCATGAACACTGAAGCTTTCTTT
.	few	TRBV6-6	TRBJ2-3	CASSYTGTPRDTQYF	TGTGCCAGCAGTTACACCGGGACACCGAGAGATACGCAGTATTTT
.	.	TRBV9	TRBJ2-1	CASSAGGTFVNEQFF	TGTGCCAGCAGTGCCGGTGGGACCTTCGTCAATGAGCAGTTCTTC
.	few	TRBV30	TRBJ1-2	CAWSVIRYGYTF	TGTGCCTGGAGTGTAATCCGTTATGGCTACACCTTC
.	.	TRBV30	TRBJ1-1	CAWKSVNTEAFF	TGTGCCTGGAAATCAGTGAACACTGAAGCTTTCTTT
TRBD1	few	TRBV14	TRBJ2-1	CASSYRGGSYNEQFF	TGTGCCAGCAGTTACAGGGGCGGCTCCTACAATGAGCAGTTCTTC
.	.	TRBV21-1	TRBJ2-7	CASSVDNYEQYF	TGTGCCAGCAGCGTGGACAACTACGAGCAGTACTTC
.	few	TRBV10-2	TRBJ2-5	CASSADSQETQYF	TGCGCCAGCAGTGCGGACAGCCAAGAGACCCAGTACTTC
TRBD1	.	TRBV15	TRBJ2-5	CATSKGQAQETQYF	TGTGCCACCAGCAAGGGACAGGCCCAAGAGACCCAGTACTTC
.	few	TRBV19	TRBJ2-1	CASSITGGLNEQFF	TGTGCCAGTAGTATAACTGGGGGCTTGAATGAGCAGTTCTTC